The present TCR beta chain was sequenced within a study of shared clonotypes between healthy human individuals (TCRdb year 2020). For context, the study as a whole: The cohort included a few men and a couple of women between 18 and 49 years of age. To estimate repertoire size and how much clonotypes are shared between individuals, the study performed deep sequencing of blood TCR repertoires from roughly five healthy adults. Between about 0.85 and 9.5 billion PBMCs per donor were obtained by leukapheresis. Libraries were prepared and TCR repertoires were sequenced by different laboratories using diverse techniques, in order to increase sequencing depth and limit assay-specific biases.

Study-wide conclusions, independent of this receptor: Pairwise subsampling led to the expectation that sequencing depth would affect the degree of clonotype sharing among donors. Because the study included a small number of donors, the genetic and exposure-history diversity represented was limited. Sampling was limited to blood, and TCR repertoires in tissue likely differ from TCR repertoires in blood.

Using the deep immunoSEQ assay, TCR CDR3 regions were amplified from genomic DNA by multiplex PCR. Extracted genomic DNA from each cell subset was spread evenly across all wells of several immunoSEQ 96-well plates, with each plate serving as a replicate. For unsorted PBMC, each replicate PCR was loaded with about 280 ng genomic DNA, equivalent to 25,000 to 35,000 T cell genomes. Unsorted PBMC genomic DNA was sequenced across ten immunoSEQ deep assay plates. Purified libraries were measured with a Qubit 3.0 fluorometer, size-checked on a Bioanalyzer 2100, and measured again with the KAPA Library Quantification kit. Every immunoSEQ 96-well plate was sequenced on a separate single-read 150-cycle Illumina NextSeq 550 flow cell. As for the original processing: Because the immunoSEQ output included only junctional sequences and no quality scores, the filtering could not be the same as the filtering used for full-length reads. To assign V/J genes and CDR3, sequences were annotated using PyIR, a Python wrapper for IgBLAST v1.9, with IMGT germline references. Reads were filtered out if the reads had weak V/J assignments (E-value above 1e-6), no CDR3, stop codons, out-of-frame junctions, or ambiguous translated residues. V3J clonotypes were defined as sequences sharing the same inferred V gene, J gene, and CDR3 amino acid sequence. Percentage overlap between repertoires was computed as shared unique clonotypes divided by the size of the smaller repertoire. Repertoire richness was assessed with RTK rarefaction, the Chao1 estimator, and Recon v2.1 estimates of unobserved clonotypes. The table comes from immuneACCESS by way of TCRdb, which keeps in-frame sequences with V and J called. Part of the clones is missing from these tables; in studies checked, under half for an unresolved V gene and the rest for unknown reasons. The V and J calls and the clone size are those of that table, but D and trimming were determined from the DNA. For this sample there are 400,000 to 550,000 clones; roughly 85% appear just once. The top ten clones comprise approximately 12% of the sample.

The donors were healthy, HIV-negative adults who had no recently reported acute infections or vaccinations. Only Caucasian adults living in Nashville, Tennessee, USA were represented among the donors. For unsorted samples, some 100 million PBMCs were counted and genomic DNA was extracted with the QIAamp DNA Blood Mini kit. Blood was obtained by leukapheresis, after which PBMCs were separated by Ficoll-Histopaque density gradient centrifugation and cryopreserved in liquid nitrogen vapor phase. Including the terminal cysteine and phenylalanine, the CDR3 comprises 14 residues. Left in the record is the CDR3 DNA by itself, 42 bases read in frame from the first base. Between the V and J ends, shortened by 5 bases and 0 bases respectively, the junction contains 8 bases. CDR1 KGHSH and CDR2 LQKENI were looked up in the germline V gene. About this clone: The antigen it binds to is not known. No per-base quality is available; no much larger clone lies one base away.

The chain couples TRBV18 to TRBJ2-1; no D gene call is confident. The sample taken for sequencing was PBMCs. This receptor was taken from a woman in her thirties or forties in good health. Some clones in this sample may be carry-over from other donors' samples. The CDR3: CASSSASSYNEQFF. At the DNA level, the sequence is TGTGCCAGCTCATCAGCGAGCTCCTACAATGAGCAGTTCTTC.